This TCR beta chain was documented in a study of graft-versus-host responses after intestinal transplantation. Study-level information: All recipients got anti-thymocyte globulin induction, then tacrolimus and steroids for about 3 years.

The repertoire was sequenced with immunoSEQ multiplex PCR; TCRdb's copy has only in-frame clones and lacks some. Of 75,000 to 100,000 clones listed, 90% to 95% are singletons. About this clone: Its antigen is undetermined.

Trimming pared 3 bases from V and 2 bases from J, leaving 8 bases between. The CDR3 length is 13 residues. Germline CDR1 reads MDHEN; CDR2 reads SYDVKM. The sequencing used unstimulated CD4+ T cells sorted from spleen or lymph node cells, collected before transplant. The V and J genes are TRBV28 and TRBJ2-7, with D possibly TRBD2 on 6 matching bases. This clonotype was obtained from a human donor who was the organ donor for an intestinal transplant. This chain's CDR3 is CASSFGGPYEQYF. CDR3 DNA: TGTGCCAGCAGTTTCGGGGGACCCTACGAGCAGTACTTC.